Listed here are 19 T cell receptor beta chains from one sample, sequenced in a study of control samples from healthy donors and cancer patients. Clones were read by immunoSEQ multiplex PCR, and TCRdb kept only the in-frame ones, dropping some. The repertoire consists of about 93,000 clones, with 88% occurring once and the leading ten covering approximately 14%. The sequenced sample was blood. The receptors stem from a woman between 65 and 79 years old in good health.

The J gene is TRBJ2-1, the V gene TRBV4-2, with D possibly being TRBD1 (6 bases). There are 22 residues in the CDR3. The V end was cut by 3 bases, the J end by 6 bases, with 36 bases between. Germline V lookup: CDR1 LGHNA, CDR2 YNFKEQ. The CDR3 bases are TGTGCCAGCAGCCACACCCCCGGCCAGGTGGGGGACGCCCCGGGACACCTCAATGAGCAGTTCTTC. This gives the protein CASSHTPGQVGDAPGHLNEQFF.

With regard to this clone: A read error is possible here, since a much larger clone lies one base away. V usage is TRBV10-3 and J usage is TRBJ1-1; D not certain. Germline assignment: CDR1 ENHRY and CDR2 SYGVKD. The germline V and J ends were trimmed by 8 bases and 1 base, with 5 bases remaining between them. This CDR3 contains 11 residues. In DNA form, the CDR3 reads TGTGCCATCGGCGGGAACACTGAAGCTTTCTTT. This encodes CAIGGNTEAFF.

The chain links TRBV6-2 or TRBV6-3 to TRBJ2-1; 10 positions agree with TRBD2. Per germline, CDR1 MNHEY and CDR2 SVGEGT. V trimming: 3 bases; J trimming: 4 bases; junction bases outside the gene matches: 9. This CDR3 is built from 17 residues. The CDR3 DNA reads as TGTGCCAGCAGTTATGGAGCGGGAGGGCCAACGTACAATGAGCAGTTCTTC. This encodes CASSYGAGGPTYNEQFF.

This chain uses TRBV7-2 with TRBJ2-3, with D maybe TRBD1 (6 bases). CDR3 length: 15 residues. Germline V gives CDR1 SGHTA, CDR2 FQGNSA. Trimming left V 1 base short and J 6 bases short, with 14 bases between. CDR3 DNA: TGTGCCAGCAGCTTAGGGACAGCCGGGTTTGATACGCAGTATTTT. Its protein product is CASSLGTAGFDTQYF.

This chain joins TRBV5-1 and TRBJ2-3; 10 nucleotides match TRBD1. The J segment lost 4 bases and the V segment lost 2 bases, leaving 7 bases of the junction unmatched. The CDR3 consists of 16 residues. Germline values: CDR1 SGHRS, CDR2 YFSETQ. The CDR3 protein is CASSFEGTGVADTQYF. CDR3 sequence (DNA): TGCGCCAGCAGCTTTGAGGGGACAGGGGTGGCAGATACGCAGTATTTT.

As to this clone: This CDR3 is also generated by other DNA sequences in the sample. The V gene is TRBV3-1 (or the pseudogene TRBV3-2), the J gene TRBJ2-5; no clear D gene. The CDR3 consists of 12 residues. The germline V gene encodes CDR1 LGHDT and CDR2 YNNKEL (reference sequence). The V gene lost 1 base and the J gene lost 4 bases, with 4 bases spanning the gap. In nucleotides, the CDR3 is TGTGCCAGCAGCCAAGTTTCAGAGACCCAGTACTTC. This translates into CASSQVSETQYF.

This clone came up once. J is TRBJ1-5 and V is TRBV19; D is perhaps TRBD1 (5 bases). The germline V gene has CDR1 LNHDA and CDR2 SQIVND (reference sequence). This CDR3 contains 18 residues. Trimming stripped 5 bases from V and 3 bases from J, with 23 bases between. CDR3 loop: CASSLHRDRGIDNQPQHF. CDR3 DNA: TGTGCCAGTAGTCTACACCGGGACCGCGGCATAGACAATCAGCCCCAGCATTTT.

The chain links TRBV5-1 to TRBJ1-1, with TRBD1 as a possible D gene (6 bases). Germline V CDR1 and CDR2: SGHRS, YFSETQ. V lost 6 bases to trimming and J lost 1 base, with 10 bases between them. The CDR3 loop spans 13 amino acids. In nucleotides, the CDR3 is TGCGCCAGCAATCAGGGGCCGAACACTGAAGCTTTCTTT. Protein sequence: CASNQGPNTEAFF.

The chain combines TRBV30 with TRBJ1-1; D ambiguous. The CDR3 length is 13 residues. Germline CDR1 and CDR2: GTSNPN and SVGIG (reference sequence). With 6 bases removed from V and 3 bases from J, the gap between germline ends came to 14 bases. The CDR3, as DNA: TGTGCCTGCGAAAAGGGAATTGACACTGAAGCTTTCTTT. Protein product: CACEKGIDTEAFF. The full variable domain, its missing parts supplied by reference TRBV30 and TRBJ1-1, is SQTIHQWPATLVQPVGSPLSLECTVEGTSNPNLYWYRQAAGRGLQLLFYSVGIGQISSEVPQNLSASRPQDRQFILSSKKLLLSDSGFYLCACEKGIDTEAFFGQGTRLTVV.

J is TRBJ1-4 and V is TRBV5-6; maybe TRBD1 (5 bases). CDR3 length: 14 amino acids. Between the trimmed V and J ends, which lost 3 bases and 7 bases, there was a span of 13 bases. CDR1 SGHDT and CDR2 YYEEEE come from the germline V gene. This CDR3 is CASSSQASGEKLFF. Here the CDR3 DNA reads TGTGCCAGCAGCTCACAGGCCAGTGGTGAAAAACTGTTTTTT.

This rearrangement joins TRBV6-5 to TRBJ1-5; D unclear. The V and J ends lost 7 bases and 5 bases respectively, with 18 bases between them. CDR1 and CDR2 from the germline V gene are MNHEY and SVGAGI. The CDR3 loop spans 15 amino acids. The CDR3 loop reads CASMRKARGDQPQHF. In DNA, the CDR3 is TGTGCCAGCATGAGGAAGGCGCGGGGAGATCAGCCCCAGCATTTT.

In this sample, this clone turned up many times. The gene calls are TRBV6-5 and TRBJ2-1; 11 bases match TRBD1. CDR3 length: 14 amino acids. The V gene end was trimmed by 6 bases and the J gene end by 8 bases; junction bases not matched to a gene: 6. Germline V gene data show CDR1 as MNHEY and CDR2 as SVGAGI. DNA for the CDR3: TGTGCCAGCAGGGCGGACAGGGGGCCCGATGAGCAGTTCTTC. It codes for CASRADRGPDEQFF.

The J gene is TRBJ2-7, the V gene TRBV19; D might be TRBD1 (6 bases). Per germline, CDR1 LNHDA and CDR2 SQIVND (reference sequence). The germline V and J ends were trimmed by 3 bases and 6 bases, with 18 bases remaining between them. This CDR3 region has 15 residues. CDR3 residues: CASSIMTGVSLEQYF. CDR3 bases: TGTGCCAGTAGTATTATGACAGGCGTCTCCCTCGAGCAGTACTTC.

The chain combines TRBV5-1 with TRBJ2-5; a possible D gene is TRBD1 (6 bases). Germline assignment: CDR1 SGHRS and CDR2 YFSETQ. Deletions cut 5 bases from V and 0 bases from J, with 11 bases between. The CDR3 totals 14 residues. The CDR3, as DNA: TGCGCCAGCAGACCCGACAGGAACCAAGAGACCCAGTACTTC. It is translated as CASRPDRNQETQYF.

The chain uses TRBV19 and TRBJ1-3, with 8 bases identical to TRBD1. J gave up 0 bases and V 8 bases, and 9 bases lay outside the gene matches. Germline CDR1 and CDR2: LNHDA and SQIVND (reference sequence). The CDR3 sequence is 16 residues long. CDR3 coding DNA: TGTGCCAGTGGCATCGGACAGGGATTCTCTGGAAACACCATATATTTT. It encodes CASGIGQGFSGNTIYF.

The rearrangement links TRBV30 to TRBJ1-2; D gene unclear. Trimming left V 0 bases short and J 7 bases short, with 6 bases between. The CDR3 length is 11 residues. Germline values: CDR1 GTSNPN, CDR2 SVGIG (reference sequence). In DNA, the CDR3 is TGTGCCTGGAGTGTAGGCTCTGGCTACACCTTC. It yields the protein CAWSVGSGYTF.

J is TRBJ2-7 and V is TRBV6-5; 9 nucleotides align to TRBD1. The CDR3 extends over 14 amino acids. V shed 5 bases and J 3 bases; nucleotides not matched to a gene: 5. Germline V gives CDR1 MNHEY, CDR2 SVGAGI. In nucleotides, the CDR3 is TGTGCCAGCAGTCGACCGGGACAGGGCTACGAGCAGTACTTC. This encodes CASSRPGQGYEQYF.

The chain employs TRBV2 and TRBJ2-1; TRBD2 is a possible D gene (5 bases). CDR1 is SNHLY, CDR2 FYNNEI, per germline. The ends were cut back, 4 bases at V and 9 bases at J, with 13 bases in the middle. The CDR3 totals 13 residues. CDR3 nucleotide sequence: TGTGCCAGCAGTGCGGGAACGGCGGGTGAGCAGTTCTTC. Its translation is CASSAGTAGEQFF.

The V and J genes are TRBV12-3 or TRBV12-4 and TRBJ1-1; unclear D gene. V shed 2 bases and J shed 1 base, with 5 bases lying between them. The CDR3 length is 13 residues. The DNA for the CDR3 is TGTGCCAGCAGTTTATCGTCGAACACTGAAGCTTTCTTT. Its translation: CASSLSSNTEAFF.